This T cell receptor beta chain was profiled in a study of OX40 agonist ivuxolimab in advanced cancers. Germline V gives CDR1 MNHNS, CDR2 SASEGT. The V segment lost 4 bases and the J segment 3 bases; nucleotides outside the gene matches: 3. The CDR3 totals 13 residues. Profiled with immunoSEQ multiplex PCR; TCRdb holds only in-frame clones, not every one. In the table there are approximately 90,000 clones, roughly 90% of which are singletons. This clone was seen just once. People who had autoimmune disease history or systemic immunosuppression were excluded. Blood specimens came from baseline, cycle 4 day 1, and cycle 7 day 1.

The rearrangement links TRBV6-1 to TRBJ2-7; 7 bases map to TRBD1. The sequence came from an adult with an advanced solid tumor such as melanoma, head and neck, liver or kidney cancer. This material consisted of CD4+ or CD8+ T cells sorted from blood, taken in a trial of the OX40 agonist ivuxolimab. The CDR3 DNA reads TGTGCCAGCAGTGGTGGACAGGACTACGAGCAGTACTTC. It codes for CASSGGQDYEQYF.